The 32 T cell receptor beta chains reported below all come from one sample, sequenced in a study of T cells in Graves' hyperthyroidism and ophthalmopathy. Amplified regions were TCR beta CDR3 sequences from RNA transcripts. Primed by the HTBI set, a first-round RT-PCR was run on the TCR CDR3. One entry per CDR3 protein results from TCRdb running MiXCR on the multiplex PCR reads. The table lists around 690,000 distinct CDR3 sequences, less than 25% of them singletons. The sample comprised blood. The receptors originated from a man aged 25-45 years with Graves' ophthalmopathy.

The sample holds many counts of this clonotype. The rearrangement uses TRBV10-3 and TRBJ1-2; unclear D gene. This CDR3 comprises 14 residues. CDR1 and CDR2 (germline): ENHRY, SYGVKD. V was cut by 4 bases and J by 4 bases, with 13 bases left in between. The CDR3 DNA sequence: TGTGCCATCAGTGCCGCGGGAGACTCCTATGGCTACACCTTC. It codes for CAISAAGDSYGYTF.

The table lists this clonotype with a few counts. This CDR3 is CASSLLGFVNNSPLHF. CDR3 sequence (DNA): TGTGCCAGCAGTTTATTAGGATTCGTCAATAATTCACCCCTCCACTTT. J is TRBJ1-6 and V is TRBV28; unclear D gene. V was shortened by 1 base and J by 5 bases, with 12 bases between the two germline ends. The length of the CDR3 is 16 residues. Looked up from germline, CDR1 is MDHEN and CDR2 is SYDVKM.

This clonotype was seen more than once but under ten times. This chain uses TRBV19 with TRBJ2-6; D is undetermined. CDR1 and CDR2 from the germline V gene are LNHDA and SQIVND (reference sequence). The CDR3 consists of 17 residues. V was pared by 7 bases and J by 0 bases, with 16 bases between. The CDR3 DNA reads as TGTGCCAGTACCAGATCCGACATTAGCTCTGGGGCCAACGTCCTGACTTTC. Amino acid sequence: CASTRSDISSGANVLTF.

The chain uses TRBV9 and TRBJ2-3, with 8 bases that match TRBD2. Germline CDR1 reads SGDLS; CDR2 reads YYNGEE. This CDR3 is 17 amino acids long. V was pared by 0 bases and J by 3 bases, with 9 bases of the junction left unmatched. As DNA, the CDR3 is TGTGCCAGCAGCGTAGAAGGAGCAGCGGGAGTAACAGATACGCAGTATTTT. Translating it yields CASSVEGAAGVTDTQYF. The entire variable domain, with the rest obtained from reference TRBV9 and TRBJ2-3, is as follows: DSGVTQTPKHLITATGQRVTLRCSPRSGDLSVYWYQQSLDQGLQFLIQYYNGEERAKGNILERFSAQQFPDLHSELNLSSLELGDSALYFCASSVEGAAGVTDTQYFGPGTRLTVL.

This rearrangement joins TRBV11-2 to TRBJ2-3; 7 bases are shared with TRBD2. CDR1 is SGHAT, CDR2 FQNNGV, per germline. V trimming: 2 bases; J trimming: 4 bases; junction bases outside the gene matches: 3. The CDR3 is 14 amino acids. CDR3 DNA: TGTGCCAGCAGCTTATGGACTAGAGCAGATACGCAGTATTTT. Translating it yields CASSLWTRADTQYF.

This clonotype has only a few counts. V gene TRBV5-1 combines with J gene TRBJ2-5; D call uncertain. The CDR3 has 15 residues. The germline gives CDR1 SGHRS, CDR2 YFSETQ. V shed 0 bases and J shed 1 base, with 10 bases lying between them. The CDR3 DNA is TGCGCCAGCAGCTTGGAATTAGGACCCCAAGAGACCCAGTACTTC. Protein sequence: CASSLELGPQETQYF.

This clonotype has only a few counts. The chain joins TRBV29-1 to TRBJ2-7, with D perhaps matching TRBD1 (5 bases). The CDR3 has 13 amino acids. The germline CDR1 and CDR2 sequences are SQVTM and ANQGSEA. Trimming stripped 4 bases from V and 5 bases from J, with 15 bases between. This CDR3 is CSVAGRASDEQYF. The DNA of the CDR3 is TGCAGCGTTGCGGGCAGGGCAAGCGACGAGCAGTACTTC.

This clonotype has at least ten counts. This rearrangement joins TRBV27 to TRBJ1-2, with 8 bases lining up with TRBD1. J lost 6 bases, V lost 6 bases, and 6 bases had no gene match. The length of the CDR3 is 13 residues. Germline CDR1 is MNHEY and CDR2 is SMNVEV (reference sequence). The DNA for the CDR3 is TGTGCCAGCAGCCGAAAGGGACAGGATGGCTACACCTTC. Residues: CASSRKGQDGYTF.

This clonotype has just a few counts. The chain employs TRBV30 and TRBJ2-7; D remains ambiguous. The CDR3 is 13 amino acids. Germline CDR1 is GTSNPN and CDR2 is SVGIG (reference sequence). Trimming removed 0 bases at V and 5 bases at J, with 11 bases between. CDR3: CAWSVNGVNEQYF. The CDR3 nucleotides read TGTGCCTGGAGTGTCAATGGGGTAAACGAGCAGTACTTC. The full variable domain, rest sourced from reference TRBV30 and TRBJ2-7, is SQTIHQWPATLVQPVGSPLSLECTVEGTSNPNLYWYRQAAGRGLQLLFYSVGIGQISSEVPQNLSASRPQDRQFILSSKKLLLSDSGFYLCAWSVNGVNEQYFGPGTRLTVT.

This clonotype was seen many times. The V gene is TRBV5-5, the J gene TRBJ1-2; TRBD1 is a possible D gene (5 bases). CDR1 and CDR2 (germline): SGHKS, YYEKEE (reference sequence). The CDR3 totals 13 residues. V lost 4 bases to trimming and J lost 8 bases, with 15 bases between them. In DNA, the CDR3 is TGTGCCAGCAGCGAAAATGGGGGTTACGGCTACACCTTC. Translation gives CASSENGGYGYTF.

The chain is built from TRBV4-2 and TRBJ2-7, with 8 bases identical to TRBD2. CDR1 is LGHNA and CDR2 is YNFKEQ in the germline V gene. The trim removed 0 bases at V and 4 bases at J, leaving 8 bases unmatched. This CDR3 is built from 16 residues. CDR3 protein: CASSQDSSSGSYEQYF. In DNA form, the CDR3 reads TGTGCCAGCAGCCAAGATTCGTCCAGCGGGAGTTACGAGCAGTACTTC.

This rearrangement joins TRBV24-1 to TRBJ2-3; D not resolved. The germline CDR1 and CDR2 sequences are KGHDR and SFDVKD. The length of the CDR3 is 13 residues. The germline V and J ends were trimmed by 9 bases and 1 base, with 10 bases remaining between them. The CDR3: CATELGGTDTQYF. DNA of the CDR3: TGTGCCACCGAGCTTGGAGGCACAGATACGCAGTATTTT.

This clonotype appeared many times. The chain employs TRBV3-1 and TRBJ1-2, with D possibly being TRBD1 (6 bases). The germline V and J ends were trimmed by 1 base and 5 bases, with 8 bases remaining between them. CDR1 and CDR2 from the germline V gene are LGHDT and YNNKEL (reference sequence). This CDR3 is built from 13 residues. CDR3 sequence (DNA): TGTGCCAGCAGCCAAGCGGGGACATATGGCTACACCTTC. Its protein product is CASSQAGTYGYTF. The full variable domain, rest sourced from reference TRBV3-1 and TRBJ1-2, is DTAVSQTPKYLVTQMGNDKSIKCEQNLGHDTMYWYKQDSKKFLKIMFSYNNKELIINETVPNRFSPKSPDKAHLNLHINSLELGDSAVYFCASSQAGTYGYTFGSGTRLTVV.

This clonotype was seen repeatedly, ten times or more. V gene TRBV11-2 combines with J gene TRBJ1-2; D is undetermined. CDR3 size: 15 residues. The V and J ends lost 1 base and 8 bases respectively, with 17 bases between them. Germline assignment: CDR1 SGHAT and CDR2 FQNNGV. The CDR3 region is CASSLAESLTVGYTF. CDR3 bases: TGTGCCAGCAGCTTAGCGGAAAGCCTGACGGTGGGCTACACCTTC. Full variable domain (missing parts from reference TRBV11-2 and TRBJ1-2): EAGVAQSPRYKIIEKRQSVAFWCNPISGHATLYWYQQILGQGPKLLIQFQNNGVVDDSQLPKDRFSAERLKGVDSTLKIQPAKLEDSAVYLCASSLAESLTVGYTFGSGTRLTVV.

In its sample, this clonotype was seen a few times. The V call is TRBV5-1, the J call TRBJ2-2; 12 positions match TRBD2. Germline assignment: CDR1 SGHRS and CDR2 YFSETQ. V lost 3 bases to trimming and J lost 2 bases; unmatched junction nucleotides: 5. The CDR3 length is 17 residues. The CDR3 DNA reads TGCGCCAGCAGCTCAATACTAGCGGGAGGAAACACCGGGGAGCTGTTTTTT. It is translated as CASSSILAGGNTGELFF.

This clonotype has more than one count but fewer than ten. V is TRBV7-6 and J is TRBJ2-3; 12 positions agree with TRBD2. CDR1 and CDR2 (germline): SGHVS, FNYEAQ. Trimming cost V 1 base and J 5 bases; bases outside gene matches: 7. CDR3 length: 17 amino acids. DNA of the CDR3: TGTGCCAGCAGCTTAGGACGACTAGCGGGAGCGGGAGATACGCAGTATTTT. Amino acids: CASSLGRLAGAGDTQYF.

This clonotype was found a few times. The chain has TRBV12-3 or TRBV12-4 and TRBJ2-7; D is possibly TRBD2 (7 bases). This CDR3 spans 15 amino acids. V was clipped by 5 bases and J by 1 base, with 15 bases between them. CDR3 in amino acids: CASSRGGEKSYEQYF. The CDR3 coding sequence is TGTGCCAGCAGTAGGGGGGGAGAGAAGTCCTACGAGCAGTACTTC.

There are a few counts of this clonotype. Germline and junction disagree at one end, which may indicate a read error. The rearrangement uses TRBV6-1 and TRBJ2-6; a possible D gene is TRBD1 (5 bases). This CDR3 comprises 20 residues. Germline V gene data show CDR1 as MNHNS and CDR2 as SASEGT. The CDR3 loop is CAISDPGQPNPSLGANVLTF. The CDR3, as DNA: TGTGCCATCAGTGACCCCGGACAACCCAACCCCTCTCTGGGGGCCAACGTCCTGACTTTC.

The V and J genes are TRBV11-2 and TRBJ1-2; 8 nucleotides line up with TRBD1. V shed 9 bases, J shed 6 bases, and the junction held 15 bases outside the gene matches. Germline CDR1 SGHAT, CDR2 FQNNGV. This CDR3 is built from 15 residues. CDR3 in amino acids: CASSPSDRVGDGYTF. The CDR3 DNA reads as TGTGCCAGTAGTCCGTCGGACAGGGTCGGGGATGGCTACACCTTC.

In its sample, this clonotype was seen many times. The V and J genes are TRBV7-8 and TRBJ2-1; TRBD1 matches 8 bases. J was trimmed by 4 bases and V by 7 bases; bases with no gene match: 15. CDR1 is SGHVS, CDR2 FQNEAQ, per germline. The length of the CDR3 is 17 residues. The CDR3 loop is CASIPHGGQEVYNEQFF. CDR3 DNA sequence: TGTGCCAGCATCCCCCACGGGGGACAGGAAGTATACAATGAGCAGTTCTTC. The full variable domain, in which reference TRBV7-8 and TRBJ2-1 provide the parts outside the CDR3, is GAGVSQSPRYKVAKRGQDVALRCDPISGHVSLFWYQQALGQGPEFLTYFQNEAQLDKSGLPSDRFFAERPEGSVSTLKIQRTQQEDSAVYLCASIPHGGQEVYNEQFFGPGTRLTVL.

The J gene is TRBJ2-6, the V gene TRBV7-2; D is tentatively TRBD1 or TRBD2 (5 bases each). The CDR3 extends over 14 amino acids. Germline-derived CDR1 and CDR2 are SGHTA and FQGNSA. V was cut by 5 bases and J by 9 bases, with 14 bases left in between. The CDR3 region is CASSGRDGYNVLTF. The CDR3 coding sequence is TGTGCCAGCAGCGGAAGGGACGGCTACAACGTCCTGACTTTC. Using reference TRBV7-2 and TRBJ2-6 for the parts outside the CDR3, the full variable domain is GAGVSQSPSNKVTEKGKDVELRCDPISGHTALYWYRQSLGQGLEFLIYFQGNSAPDKSGLPSDRFSAERTGGSVSTLTIQRTQQEDSAVYLCASSGRDGYNVLTFGAGSRLTVL.

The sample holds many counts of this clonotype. The DNA of the CDR3 is TGTGCCAGCAGTAGGACGGACGATAGCAATCAGCCCCAGCATTTT. It translates to CASSRTDDSNQPQHF. The chain uses TRBV27 and TRBJ1-5; D is undetermined. The germline V gene encodes CDR1 MNHEY and CDR2 SMNVEV (reference sequence). CDR3 length equals 15 residues. Trimming shortened V by 5 bases and J by 0 bases, and 11 bases separated the two germline ends.

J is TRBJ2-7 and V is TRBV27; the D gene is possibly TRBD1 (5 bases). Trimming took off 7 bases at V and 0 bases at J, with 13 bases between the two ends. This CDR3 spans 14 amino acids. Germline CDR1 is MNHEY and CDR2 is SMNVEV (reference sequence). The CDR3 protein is CASNPLGASYEQYF. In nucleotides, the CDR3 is TGTGCCAGCAACCCTCTTGGGGCCTCCTACGAGCAGTACTTC.

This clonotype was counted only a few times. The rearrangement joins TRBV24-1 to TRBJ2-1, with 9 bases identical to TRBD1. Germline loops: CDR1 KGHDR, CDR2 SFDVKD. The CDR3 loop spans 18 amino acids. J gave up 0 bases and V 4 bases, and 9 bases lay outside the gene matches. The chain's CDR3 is CATSDGTGTPSSYNEQFF. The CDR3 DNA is TGTGCCACCAGTGACGGGACAGGGACTCCGAGCTCCTACAATGAGCAGTTCTTC.

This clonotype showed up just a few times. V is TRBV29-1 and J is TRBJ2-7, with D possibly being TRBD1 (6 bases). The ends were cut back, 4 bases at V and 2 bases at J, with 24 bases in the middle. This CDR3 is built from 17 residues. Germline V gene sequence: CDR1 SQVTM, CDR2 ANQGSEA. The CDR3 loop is CSVGSGPSRDKAYEQYF. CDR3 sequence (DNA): TGCAGCGTTGGGTCAGGCCCTAGCCGGGACAAAGCCTACGAGCAGTACTTC.

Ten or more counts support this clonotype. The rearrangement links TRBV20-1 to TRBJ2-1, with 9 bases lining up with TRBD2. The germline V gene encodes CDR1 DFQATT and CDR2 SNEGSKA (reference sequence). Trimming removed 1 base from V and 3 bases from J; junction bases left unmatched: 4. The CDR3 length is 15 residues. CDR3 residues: CSARVASGIYNEQFF. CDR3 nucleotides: TGCAGTGCTAGAGTGGCTAGCGGGATCTACAATGAGCAGTTCTTC.

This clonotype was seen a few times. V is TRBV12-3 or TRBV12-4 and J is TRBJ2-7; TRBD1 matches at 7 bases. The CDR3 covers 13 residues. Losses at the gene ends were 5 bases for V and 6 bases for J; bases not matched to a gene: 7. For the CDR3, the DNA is TGTGCCAGCAGTCCCTCACAGGGGAGCGAGCAGTACTTC. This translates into CASSPSQGSEQYF.

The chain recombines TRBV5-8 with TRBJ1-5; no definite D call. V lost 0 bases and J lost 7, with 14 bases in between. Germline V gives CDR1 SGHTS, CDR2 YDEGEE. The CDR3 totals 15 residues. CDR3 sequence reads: CASSLGGSLIQPQHF. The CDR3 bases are TGTGCCAGCAGCTTGGGGGGATCACTGATCCAGCCCCAGCATTTT.

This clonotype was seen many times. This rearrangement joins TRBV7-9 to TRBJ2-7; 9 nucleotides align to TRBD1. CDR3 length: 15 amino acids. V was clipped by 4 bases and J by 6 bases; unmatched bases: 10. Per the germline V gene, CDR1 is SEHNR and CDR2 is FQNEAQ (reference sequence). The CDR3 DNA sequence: TGTGCCAGCAGCTCCGAGCGGACAGGGGTTCGCGAGCAGTACTTC. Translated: CASSSERTGVREQYF.

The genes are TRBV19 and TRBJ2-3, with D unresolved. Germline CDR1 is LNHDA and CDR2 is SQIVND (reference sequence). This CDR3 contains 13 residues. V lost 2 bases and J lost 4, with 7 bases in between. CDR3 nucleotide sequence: TGTGCCAGTAGTATAAGACTCCCAGATACGCAGTATTTT. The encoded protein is CASSIRLPDTQYF. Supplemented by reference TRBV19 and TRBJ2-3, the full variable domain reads DGGITQSPKYLFRKEGQNVTLSCEQNLNHDAMYWYRQDPGQGLRLIYYSQIVNDFQKGDIAEGYSVSREKKESFPLTVTSAQKNPTAFYLCASSIRLPDTQYFGPGTRLTVL.

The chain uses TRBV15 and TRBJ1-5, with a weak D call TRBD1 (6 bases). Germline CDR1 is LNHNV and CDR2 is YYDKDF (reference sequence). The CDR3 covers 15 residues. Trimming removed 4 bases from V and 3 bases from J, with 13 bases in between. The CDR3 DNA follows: TGTGCCACCAGCACCAACCGGGACAACAATCAGCCCCAGCATTTT. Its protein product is CATSTNRDNNQPQHF.

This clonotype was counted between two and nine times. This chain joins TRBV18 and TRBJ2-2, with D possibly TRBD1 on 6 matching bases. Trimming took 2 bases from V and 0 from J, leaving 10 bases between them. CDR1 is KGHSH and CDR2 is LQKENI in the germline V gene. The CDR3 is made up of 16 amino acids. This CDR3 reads CASSPGQRSNTGELFF. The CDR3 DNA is TGTGCCAGCTCACCAGGACAGCGATCGAACACCGGGGAGCTGTTTTTT.